The 21 T cell receptor beta chains reported below all come from one sample, sequenced in a study of Graves' ophthalmopathy and Graves' hyperthyroidism. RNA transcripts yielded amplified TCR beta CDR3 regions. HTBI primers were used in a first-round RT-PCR, which preceded a second-round multiplex PCR. TCRdb processed the multiplex PCR reads anew with MiXCR; each CDR3 protein has one entry. The sample includes around 520,000 distinct CDR3 sequences, under 45% seen only once; the top ten take 3.5% to 4.5%. Material: peripheral blood or thyroid tissue (not recorded which). The receptor source for this set is an adult man with Graves' hyperthyroidism.

This chain links TRBV5-1 with TRBJ1-6, with unresolved D. The CDR3 sequence is 16 residues long. V was shortened by 4 bases and J by 0 bases, with 11 bases between the two germline ends. CDR1 SGHRS and CDR2 YFSETQ come from the germline V gene. The CDR3 region is CASSTASSSYNSPLHF. In nucleotides, the CDR3 is TGCGCCAGCAGCACCGCTTCGAGCTCCTATAATTCACCCCTCCACTTT.

The chain recombines TRBV29-1 with TRBJ1-2; D is undetermined. The CDR3 spans 14 residues. Germline V lookup: CDR1 SQVTM, CDR2 ANQGSEA. Trimming removed 4 bases at V and 11 bases at J, with 23 bases between. CDR3 bases: TGCAGCGTTGCTGTCTCCTCCGTCGTATTCGGTTACACCTTC. This codes for CSVAVSSVVFGYTF.

This clonotype occurred a few times. The chain joins TRBV3-1 to TRBJ2-2; D may be TRBD2 (6 bases). Germline assignment: CDR1 LGHDT and CDR2 YNNKEL (reference sequence). With 3 bases removed from V and 10 bases from J, the gap between germline ends came to 15 bases. The CDR3 loop spans 14 amino acids. CDR3 nucleotide sequence: TGTGCCAGCAGCCATCAAGGGTCGGGGGAGGAGCTGTTTTTT. It yields the protein CASSHQGSGEELFF.

To note about this clonotype: Being one base from a much bigger clone, this may be a read error. The J gene is TRBJ1-1, the V gene TRBV20-1; 7 bases line up with TRBD1. V dropped 5 bases and J dropped 5; count of bases not matched to a gene: 8. The CDR3 has 13 amino acids. CDR1 is DFQATT and CDR2 is SNEGSKA in the germline V gene (reference sequence). CDR3 loop: CSAGSGGSTEAFF. CDR3 nucleotides: TGCAGTGCTGGATCAGGGGGTTCAACTGAAGCTTTCTTT.

In this sample, this clonotype turned up many times. The V call is TRBV25-1, the J call TRBJ2-5; a possible D gene is TRBD2 (5 bases). V gave up 4 bases and J gave up 2 bases, with 20 bases separating them. From germline, CDR1 is MGHDK and CDR2 SYGVNS. The CDR3 has 17 amino acids. The CDR3 nucleotides are TGTGCCAGCAGTGTCTCATTTCGGGGTCGACCTCAAGAGACCCAGTACTTC. This encodes CASSVSFRGRPQETQYF.

This clonotype was observed once. A much larger clone sits a single nucleotide away, making a read error possible. The chain joins TRBV7-2 to TRBJ2-7; TRBD1 matches 9 bases. This CDR3 spans 14 amino acids. Germline CDR1 is SGHTA and CDR2 is FQGNSA. CDR3 sequence: CACSIQGAGYEQYF. The CDR3 bases are TGTGCCTGCAGCATACAGGGGGCCGGCTACGAGCAGTACTTC.

This clonotype was counted only a few times. The chain has TRBV7-3 and TRBJ2-1; TRBD2 matches 8 bases. J gave up 7 bases and V 3 bases, and 5 bases lay outside the gene matches. CDR1 SGHTA and CDR2 FQGTGA come from the germline V gene. The CDR3 is 14 amino acids. The CDR3 loop reads CASSFGGLGNEQFF. CDR3 nucleotide sequence: TGTGCCAGCAGCTTTGGGGGACTAGGGAATGAGCAGTTCTTC.

There are many counts of this clonotype. The J gene is TRBJ1-5, the V gene TRBV20-1, with 10 bases matching TRBD1. Per germline, CDR1 DFQATT and CDR2 SNEGSKA (reference sequence). This CDR3 has 15 residues. V shed 1 base and J 3 bases; nucleotides not matched to a gene: 3. Written as DNA, the CDR3 is TGCAGTGCTAGAGGGGGACAGGGGAACAATCAGCCCCAGCATTTT. As protein: CSARGGQGNNQPQHF.

This clonotype showed up just once. The V and J genes are TRBV29-1 and TRBJ2-7; D assignment may be TRBD1 or TRBD2 (6 bases each). This CDR3 region has 12 residues. CDR1 SQVTM and CDR2 ANQGSEA come from the germline V gene. In nucleotides, the CDR3 is TGCAGTAACTACGGGGGCCTCGGCGAGCAGTACTTC. Amino acids: CSNYGGLGEQYF.

This clonotype was counted only a few times. The rearrangement joins TRBV9 to TRBJ2-7, with D unresolved. V lost 7 bases and J 2 bases, leaving 16 bases between the germline ends. Germline V gives CDR1 SGDLS, CDR2 YYNGEE. The CDR3 runs 14 residues. The CDR3 is CASSPFRSTYEQYF. The CDR3, as DNA: TGTGCCAGCTCACCCTTCAGGAGTACCTACGAGCAGTACTTC. Complete variable domain (other parts from reference TRBV9 and TRBJ2-7): DSGVTQTPKHLITATGQRVTLRCSPRSGDLSVYWYQQSLDQGLQFLIQYYNGEERAKGNILERFSAQQFPDLHSELNLSSLELGDSALYFCASSPFRSTYEQYFGPGTRLTVT.

This clonotype was counted only a few times. J is TRBJ1-1 and V is TRBV24-1, with D possibly TRBD1 on 5 matching bases. V lost 7 bases, J lost 4 bases, and 12 bases lay in between. Germline values: CDR1 KGHDR, CDR2 SFDVKD. The CDR3 is made up of 13 amino acids. The CDR3 DNA reads as TGTGCCACCAGGGGCCAAAGGGGCACTGAAGCTTTCTTT. It is translated as CATRGQRGTEAFF.

This chain joins TRBV29-1 and TRBJ2-5; a weak D match, TRBD2 (7 bases). Germline CDR1 reads SQVTM; CDR2 reads ANQGSEA. This CDR3 region has 13 residues. CDR3 in amino acids: CSFGGGDKETQYF. CDR3 DNA: TGCAGTTTTGGGGGAGGGGACAAAGAGACCCAGTACTTC.

The CDR3, as DNA: TGTGCCATCAGAGCGGGACAGGGGGCCATGAACACTGAAGCTTTCTTT. It translates to CAIRAGQGAMNTEAFF. V is TRBV10-3 and J is TRBJ1-1; 12 bases line up with TRBD1. Germline V gives CDR1 ENHRY, CDR2 SYGVKD. The V and J ends lost 6 bases and 0 bases, in that order; junction bases with no gene match: 5. This CDR3 comprises 16 residues.

CDR3 DNA: TGCGCCAGCTCCCTGGAGGGGTTACGCCATCAGCCCCAGTACTTC. It encodes CASSLEGLRHQPQYF. The chain uses TRBV5-1 and TRBJ2-5, with D perhaps matching TRBD2 (6 bases). V shed 7 bases and J shed 9 bases, with 25 bases lying between them. Per the germline V gene, CDR1 is SGHRS and CDR2 is YFSETQ. The CDR3 length is 15 residues.

The rearrangement links TRBV29-1 to TRBJ2-7; D perhaps matches TRBD1 (8 bases). V lost 4 bases and J 5 bases, leaving 27 bases between the germline ends. CDR3 length: 17 residues. Germline values: CDR1 SQVTM, CDR2 ANQGSEA. The CDR3 DNA sequence: TGCAGCGTTGCTAGCGGTGCCACCAGCCCAGGGGGCCACGAGCAGTACTTC. The encoded protein is CSVASGATSPGGHEQYF.

This clonotype was seen at least ten times. The J gene is TRBJ2-7, the V gene TRBV13; no reliable D call. In germline, CDR1 is PRHDT, CDR2 FYEKMQ (reference sequence). This CDR3 is 13 amino acids long. Between the trimmed V and J ends, which lost 5 bases and 3 bases, there was a span of 11 bases. The CDR3 DNA sequence: TGTGCCAGCAGCCACGCTGGGTTCTACGAGCAGTACTTC. It is translated as CASSHAGFYEQYF.

This clonotype was counted many times. The J gene is TRBJ2-7, the V gene TRBV5-6, with 9 positions matching TRBD1. V dropped 1 base and J dropped 4; count of bases not matched to a gene: 6. The CDR3 covers 15 residues. In germline, CDR1 is SGHDT, CDR2 YYEEEE. Here the CDR3 reads CASSLFGQGNYEQYF. As DNA, the CDR3 is TGTGCCAGCAGCTTGTTTGGACAGGGGAATTACGAGCAGTACTTC.

This clonotype was detected once. The chain recombines TRBV12-5 with TRBJ1-1; 8 bases match TRBD1. This CDR3 is built from 13 residues. The germline CDR1 and CDR2 sequences are LGHNT and FRNRAP. The V and J ends lost 1 base and 7 bases, in that order; junction bases with no gene match: 2. The CDR3 bases are TGTGCTAGTGGTTTGGAAGACAGGGGTGAAGCTTTCTTT. The encoded protein is CASGLEDRGEAFF.

This chain connects TRBV15 to TRBJ2-1; D gene unclear. This CDR3 has 15 amino acids. Trimming stripped 4 bases from V and 7 bases from J, with 17 bases between. CDR1 LNHNV and CDR2 YYDKDF come from the germline V gene (reference sequence). CDR3 coding DNA: TGTGCCACCAGCATCTCGCGGAATTTTTGGAATGAGCAGTTCTTC. It is translated as CATSISRNFWNEQFF.

This clonotype was recorded at least ten times. V is TRBV14 and J is TRBJ1-2; D not resolved. The V gene's germline CDR1 is SGHDN and CDR2 FVKESK. V gave up 4 bases and J gave up 2 bases, with 20 bases separating them. The CDR3 is 17 residues long. The CDR3 DNA sequence: TGTGCCAGCAGCCCATTGAACCGGCAGGACGGGAACTATGGCTACACCTTC. Protein product: CASSPLNRQDGNYGYTF. The full variable domain, in which reference TRBV14 and TRBJ1-2 provide the parts outside the CDR3, is EAGVTQFPSHSVIEKGQTVTLRCDPISGHDNLYWYRRVMGKEIKFLLHFVKESKQDESGMPNNRFLAERTGGTYSTLKVQPAELEDSGVYFCASSPLNRQDGNYGYTFGSGTRLTVV.

This chain uses TRBV12-3 or TRBV12-4 with TRBJ1-5, with D possibly TRBD1 on 6 matching bases. Trimming left V 6 bases short and J 3 bases short, with 12 bases between. The CDR3 has 14 residues. CDR3 loop: CASSRDTNNQPQHF. CDR3 nucleotide sequence: TGTGCCAGCAGCCGGGACACTAACAATCAGCCCCAGCATTTT.